This T cell receptor (beta chain) was identified during a study of radiation and T cells in renal cell carcinoma. Study observations and caveats: Irradiated tumors held more dominant CDR3 motifs than control tumors. In nephrectomy-only tumors, top 100 clonotypes averaged around 45%, versus 54% irradiated.

Clones were read by immunoSEQ multiplex PCR, and TCRdb kept only the in-frame ones, dropping some. Among 23,000 or so clones listed, roughly 60% were seen once. Per germline, CDR1 LNHDA and CDR2 SQIVND (reference sequence). Losses at the gene ends were 5 bases for V and 7 bases for J; bases not matched to a gene: 11. The CDR3 runs to 15 residues. Treatment specified: treatment-naive control, cytoreductive nephrectomy. Control samples are tumors resected by cytoreductive nephrectomy without prior radiation. Control tumor donors were several females and roughly ten males, median age 57 years. Points on this clone: Its antigen remains unidentified.

The sample consisted of tumor tissue, taken from a patient whose treatment was nephrectomy without radiotherapy. The source of this sequence is a man aged 35 to 55 with renal cell carcinoma. V is TRBV19 and J is TRBJ2-5, with 9 bases identical to TRBD1. The CDR3 nucleotides are TGTGCCAGTAGTTCCGGGACAGGGACAAGGGGGACCCAGTACTTC. Protein: CASSSGTGTRGTQYF.